This is a list of T cell receptor beta chains from one sample in a study of OX40 agonist ivuxolimab in advanced cancers. Profiling relied on immunoSEQ multiplex PCR, and the TCRdb table lists in-frame clones only, not all of them. The repertoire holds about 100,000 clones, over 75% seen once, with around 0.16% in the top ten. The material was CD4+ or CD8+ T cells sorted from blood, obtained in a trial of the OX40 agonist ivuxolimab. The source of these receptors is an adult with an advanced solid tumor such as melanoma, head and neck, liver or kidney cancer. Each CDR3 is given with its conserved first and last residue. The D gene is left open where the match is weak. Not all rows give a size; the values are once, few, many and, for expanded clones, a class.

-	TRBV6-1	-	CASSELSRWTEAFF
few	TRBV30	-	CAWVSRGGGEAFF
-	TRBV2	-	CASTRRSLTYEQYF
-	TRBV19	-	CASRPSSGNTIYF
-	TRBV6-5	TRBD1	CASSFDRVYGYTF
-	TRBV12-5	-	CASALLRGRGNTQYF
-	TRBV5-1	TRBD1	CASSLGGRGRIGELFF
-	TRBV5-4	-	CASSRSATTRSSYNEQFF
-	TRBV4-2	-	CASSQPGDWNNEQFF
-	TRBV29-1	-	CSVADAGYNSPLHF
-	TRBV5-1	-	CASSRAQGDEQYF
-	TRBV11-3	TRBD1	CASSPRQGVEAFF
-	TRBV2	-	CASSVTSSGYTF
-	TRBV5-1	-	CASSPLFSRAGLNTEAFF
-	TRBV5-1	-	CASSLGGVQETQYF
-	TRBV30	-	CAWSDRELFF
-	TRBV14	-	CASSQGLQANYGYTF
-	TRBV18	-	CASSPPPGVGAFF
once	TRBV2	-	CASKPDPNEQFF
-	TRBV2	TRBD1	CASSEAAGGRYTF
-	TRBV5-1	TRBD1	CASSFGQGAAYEQYF
-	TRBV7-8	-	CASSFRTDLYEQYF
-	TRBV30	-	CAWSTGGPSQNSPLHF
-	TRBV18	-	CASSPPIDTQYF
-	TRBV2	TRBD1	CASSAPGQVYNEQFF
-	TRBV10-3	-	CAIGLGGRETEAFF
-	TRBV5-4	-	CASSKEVGAGYGYTF
-	TRBV5-1	TRBD1	CASRGTGMGEQFF
-	TRBV2	TRBD2	CASSEAGGYNEQFF
-	TRBV30	TRBD1	CAWSPDRSYEQYF
-	TRBV19	-	CASSIRGSVYEQYF
-	TRBV30	TRBD1	CAWTRDRDSPLHF
-	TRBV5-8	TRBD1	CASSHPPGTGAYGYTF
-	TRBV19	-	CASSKLAAGELFF
-	TRBV21-1	-	CASNSDLSGNYNEQFF
-	TRBV14	TRBD2	CASSRPGGLAGQETQYF
-	TRBV5-1	-	CASSMNNGGQETQYF
-	TRBV7-3	TRBD1	CASSTGTGGSQETQYF
-	TRBV20-1	-	CSARLGQPQHF
-	TRBV9	-	CASSVDPGLMYTEAFF
-	TRBV21-1	-	CASSATLRDWSYEQYF
-	TRBV7-2	TRBD1	CASSQGAGIGELFF
-	TRBV5-1	-	CASSLEGTQRWYF
-	TRBV29-1	TRBD2	CSGRLALNTGELFF
-	TRBV5-1	-	CASSLIILGGRGTDTQYF
-	TRBV6-1	-	CASSEYGTDTQYF
-	TRBV6-1	-	CASSDRFNQPQHF
-	TRBV7-9	TRBD2	CASSQVTALAGENYEQYF
-	TRBV5-1	TRBD1	CASSFGTVETQYF
few	TRBV5-4	-	CASSLAGSHTGELFF
-	TRBV7-6	-	CASSPWDSHTDTQYF
-	TRBV20-1	-	CSARSADSMVF
-	TRBV5-8	-	CASSPGTPKYTDTQYF
-	TRBV5-1	-	CASRLEGHDSPLHF